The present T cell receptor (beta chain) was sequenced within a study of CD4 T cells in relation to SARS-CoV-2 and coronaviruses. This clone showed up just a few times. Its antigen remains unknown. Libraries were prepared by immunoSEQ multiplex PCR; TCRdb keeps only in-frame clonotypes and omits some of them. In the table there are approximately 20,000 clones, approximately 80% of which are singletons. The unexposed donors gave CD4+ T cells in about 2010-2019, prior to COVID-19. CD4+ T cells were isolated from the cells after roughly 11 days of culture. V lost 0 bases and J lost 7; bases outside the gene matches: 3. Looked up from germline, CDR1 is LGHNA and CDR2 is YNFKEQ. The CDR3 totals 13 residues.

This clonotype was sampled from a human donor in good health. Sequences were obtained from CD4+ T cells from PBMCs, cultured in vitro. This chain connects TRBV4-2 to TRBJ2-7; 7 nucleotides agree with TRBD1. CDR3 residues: CASSQDTQGEQYF. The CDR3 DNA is TGTGCCAGCAGCCAAGATACACAGGGGGAGCAGTACTTC.